This is a list of T cell receptor beta chains from one sample in a study of shared clonotypes between healthy human individuals. The data were produced by immunoSEQ multiplex PCR, yet TCRdb's version contains in-frame clones alone and is incomplete. The table has more than 400,000 clones, 90% to 97% seen once; the top ten hold 0.06%. The sequencing input was naive CD4+ T cells sorted from blood. The receptors were sampled from a woman in her twenties or thirties in good health. CDR3s include the opening cysteine and the closing phenylalanine or tryptophan. A D gene is named only where the DNA matches it firmly. A row's size may be missing; if present it is once, few, many or a size class.

d_gene	v_gene	abundance	j_gene	CDR3aa	CDR3nt
-	TRBV7-2	-	TRBJ1-2	CASSPSGIYGYTF	TGTGCCAGCAGCCCCAGCGGGATCTATGGCTACACCTTC
-	TRBV28	-	TRBJ2-7	CASSSPRIENYEQYF	TGTGCCAGCAGTTCCCCGCGGATCGAGAACTACGAGCAGTACTTC
-	TRBV5-1	-	TRBJ2-1	CASSLSSGGYNEQFF	TGCGCCAGCAGCTTATCCAGCGGCGGATACAATGAGCAGTTCTTC
TRBD2	TRBV7-2	-	TRBJ2-3	CASSLGLAGTDTQYF	TGTGCCAGCAGCTTGGGACTAGCGGGAACAGATACGCAGTATTTT
-	TRBV4-1	-	TRBJ1-5	CASSRPPGPQHF	TGCGCCAGCAGCCGCCCGCCGGGGCCCCAGCATTTT
-	TRBV30	-	TRBJ2-1	CAWSVGVSGKVYNEQFF	TGTGCCTGGAGTGTCGGTGTCTCCGGGAAGGTCTACAATGAGCAGTTCTTC
TRBD2	TRBV4-1	-	TRBJ2-7	CASSQDRGTGLAGDSYEQYF	TGCGCCAGCAGCCAAGATCGGGGGACGGGGCTAGCGGGAGACTCCTACGAGCAGTACTTC
TRBD1	TRBV19	-	TRBJ1-5	CASSIQGDQPQHF	TGTGCCAGTAGTATTCAGGGGGATCAGCCCCAGCATTTT
-	TRBV10-3	-	TRBJ2-5	CAISVEQETQYF	TGTGCCATCAGTGTAGAGCAAGAGACCCAGTACTTC
TRBD2	TRBV6-5	-	TRBJ2-7	CASSLAGSSYEQYF	TGTGCCAGCAGCTTAGCGGGGAGCTCCTACGAGCAGTACTTC
-	TRBV7-2	-	TRBJ1-6	CASRLRNSPLHF	TGTGCCAGCAGACTACGGAATTCACCCCTCCACTTT
TRBD1	TRBV27	-	TRBJ1-6	CASSLGTGLYNSPLHF	TGTGCCAGCAGTTTAGGGACAGGGTTATATAATTCACCCCTCCACTTT
-	TRBV5-4	-	TRBJ1-1	CASSPRRGEAFF	TGTGCCAGCAGCCCACGCCGGGGGGAAGCTTTCTTT
-	TRBV5-4	-	TRBJ1-2	CASSLTQQGSYGYTF	TGTGCCAGCAGCTTAACCCAACAGGGTTCCTATGGCTACACCTTC
TRBD2	TRBV19	-	TRBJ2-5	CASSRTGTSGYETQYF	TGTGCCAGTAGTAGAACCGGGACTAGCGGTTATGAGACCCAGTACTTC
-	TRBV1	once	TRBJ2-1	CTSSPRLAGDYNEQFF	TGCACCAGCAGCCCCAGACTAGCGGGAGACTACAATGAGCAGTTCTTC
-	TRBV27	-	TRBJ1-2	CASSLSGAARYYGYTF	TGTGCCAGCAGTTTATCGGGGGCGGCACGATACTATGGCTACACCTTC
-	TRBV25-1	-	TRBJ1-1	CASSDHLRNTEAFF	TGTGCCAGCAGTGACCACCTCCGGAACACTGAAGCTTTCTTT
TRBD1	TRBV5-1	-	TRBJ1-3	CASSETGTRNTIYF	TGCGCCAGCAGCGAGACAGGGACAAGAAACACCATATATTTT
-	TRBV4-1	-	TRBJ1-1	CASSQPRTGLGTEAFF	TGCGCCAGCAGCCAACCCCGGACGGGTCTCGGCACTGAAGCTTTCTTT
-	TRBV4-1	-	TRBJ2-3	CASSQGGFKADTQYF	TGCGCCAGCAGCCAGGGGGGCTTCAAGGCAGATACGCAGTATTTT
-	TRBV2	-	TRBJ2-2	CASRSRTNTGELFF	TGTGCCAGCAGGTCCAGGACCAACACCGGGGAGCTGTTTTTT
-	TRBV19	-	TRBJ2-7	CASSPLGGDYEQYF	TGTGCCAGTAGCCCTCTAGGCGGAGACTACGAGCAGTACTTC
-	TRBV18	-	TRBJ2-2	CASSPKPANTGELFF	TGTGCCAGCTCACCAAAGCCGGCGAACACCGGGGAGCTGTTTTTT
-	TRBV25-1	-	TRBJ2-1	CASSDPPSGQFF	TGTGCCAGCAGTGACCCACCCAGCGGGCAGTTCTTC
-	TRBV9	once	TRBJ2-1	CASSVRLGGKGGGEQFF	TGTGCCAGCAGCGTCAGGCTCGGCGGGAAAGGGGGTGGTGAGCAGTTCTTC
TRBD2	TRBV27	-	TRBJ2-7	CASSFRIPGRGEDEQYF	TGTGCCAGCAGTTTCCGAATACCGGGTCGGGGGGAGGACGAGCAGTACTTC
-	TRBV4-1	-	TRBJ1-1	CASSPPGGADTEAFF	TGCGCCAGCAGCCCCCCCGGAGGAGCCGACACTGAAGCTTTCTTT
-	TRBV5-8	-	TRBJ1-5	CASSLGELGGNQPQHF	TGTGCCAGCAGCTTGGGAGAGCTCGGGGGCAATCAGCCCCAGCATTTT
TRBD1	TRBV6-1	-	TRBJ1-5	CASAPMGQGYQPQHF	TGTGCCAGCGCCCCCATGGGACAGGGATACCAGCCCCAGCATTTT
-	TRBV7-6	-	TRBJ2-5	CASSLGHFQETQYF	TGTGCCAGCAGCTTAGGACACTTCCAAGAGACCCAGTACTTC
-	TRBV29-1	-	TRBJ2-5	CSVFQETQYF	TGCAGCGTTTTTCAAGAGACCCAGTACTTC
-	TRBV28	-	TRBJ1-3	CASSLGGAGRNTIYF	TGTGCCAGCAGTTTAGGGGGGGCAGGGAGAAACACCATATATTTT
-	TRBV28	-	TRBJ1-5	CASSLENRGNQPQHF	TGTGCCAGCAGTTTAGAGAACAGGGGCAATCAGCCCCAGCATTTT
TRBD1	TRBV30	-	TRBJ1-2	CAWSPRTGVGYTF	TGTGCCTGGAGTCCCCGGACAGGGGTCGGCTACACCTTC
-	TRBV10-3	few	TRBJ1-4	CAIRPDVGEKLFF	TGTGCCATCAGGCCCGACGTTGGTGAAAAACTGTTTTTT
-	TRBV2	-	TRBJ2-7	CASSTPPGDYEQYF	TGTGCCAGCAGTACACCCCCGGGGGACTACGAGCAGTACTTC
TRBD1	TRBV6-5	-	TRBJ1-1	CASRTPTGVSEAFF	TGTGCCAGCAGAACCCCTACAGGGGTGAGTGAAGCTTTCTTT
TRBD1	TRBV28	-	TRBJ2-7	CASSFFRTGVLLREQYF	TGTGCCAGCAGTTTCTTTCGGACAGGCGTCCTGCTTCGGGAGCAGTACTTC
TRBD2	TRBV10-3	-	TRBJ2-3	CAISYTSGSDTQYF	TGTGCCATCAGCTATACTAGCGGTTCAGATACGCAGTATTTT
-	TRBV27	once	TRBJ1-5	CASSIRGGPNQPQHF	TGTGCCAGCAGTATCAGAGGGGGGCCCAATCAGCCCCAGCATTTT
-	TRBV10-3	-	TRBJ2-3	CAISGSDTQYF	TGTGCCATCAGTGGGTCAGATACGCAGTATTTT
TRBD1	TRBV2	-	TRBJ2-2	CASSVIAGGSTGELFF	TGTGCCAGCAGTGTTATAGCAGGGGGATCTACCGGGGAGCTGTTTTTT
-	TRBV6-6	-	TRBJ2-7	CASKGAALSSYEQYF	TGTGCCAGCAAGGGAGCGGCCCTGAGCTCCTACGAGCAGTACTTC
-	TRBV19	-	TRBJ2-7	CASSIDFLAREQYF	TGTGCCAGTAGTATAGATTTCCTAGCGCGGGAGCAGTACTTC
-	TRBV7-9	few	TRBJ1-1	CASSELAEAFF	TGTGCCAGCAGCGAACTAGCTGAAGCTTTCTTT
-	TRBV4-1	once	TRBJ2-7	CASSQNIDRTSYEQYF	TGCGCCAGCAGCCAAAATATCGACAGGACTTCCTACGAGCAGTACTTC
-	TRBV27	once	TRBJ2-3	CASSTIRAPSTDTQYF	TGTGCCAGCAGTACGATACGGGCTCCTTCGACAGATACGCAGTATTTT
-	TRBV7-2	-	TRBJ2-4	CASSLAGRVAKNIQYF	TGTGCCAGCAGCTTAGCGGGCAGGGTAGCCAAAAACATTCAGTACTTC
TRBD1	TRBV28	-	TRBJ1-5	CASSPNRDRGQPQHF	TGTGCCAGCAGTCCGAACCGGGACAGGGGACAGCCCCAGCATTTT
-	TRBV2	-	TRBJ1-6	CASSVLGSSYNSPLHF	TGTGCCAGCAGTGTACTCGGGAGCTCCTATAATTCACCCCTCCACTTT
-	TRBV4-1	-	TRBJ1-1	CASSQEVGNTEAFF	TGCGCCAGCAGCCAAGAAGTGGGGAACACTGAAGCTTTCTTT
TRBD1	TRBV5-4	-	TRBJ2-7	CASSTYLGQGTYEQYF	TGTGCCAGCAGCACCTATTTGGGACAGGGGACCTACGAGCAGTACTTC
-	TRBV5-1	-	TRBJ2-3	CASSLRKVREKGTDTQYF	TGCGCCAGCAGCTTGAGGAAGGTCCGGGAGAAGGGCACAGATACGCAGTATTTT